This TCR beta chain is drawn from a study of T cell changes during pregnancy in multiple sclerosis. TCRdb's table, derived via immunoSEQ multiplex PCR, lists solely in-frame clones and lacks some. In the table there are fewer than 40,000 clones, 92% of which are singletons. The CDR3 length is 13 residues. Trimming removed 0 bases from V and 7 bases from J, with 10 bases in between. The germline V gene encodes CDR1 SGHRS and CDR2 YFSETQ. Sequenced material: CD4+ T cells from peripheral blood mononuclear cells, taken after pregnancy. The gene calls are TRBV5-1 and TRBJ1-2; weak D call: TRBD1 (5 bases). This TCR was sampled from a female donor in good health, enrolled as a control in a pregnancy study. The DNA of the CDR3 is TGCGCCAGCAGCTTGGTGGGGACTTCTGGCTACACCTTC. Encoded protein: CASSLVGTSGYTF. Filled out from reference TRBV5-1 and TRBJ1-2, the complete variable domain reads KAGVTQTPRYLIKTRGQQVTLSCSPISGHRSVSWYQQTPGQGLQFLFEYFSETQRNKGNFPGRFSGRQFSNSRSEMNVSTLELGDSALYLCASSLVGTSGYTFGSGTRLTVV.